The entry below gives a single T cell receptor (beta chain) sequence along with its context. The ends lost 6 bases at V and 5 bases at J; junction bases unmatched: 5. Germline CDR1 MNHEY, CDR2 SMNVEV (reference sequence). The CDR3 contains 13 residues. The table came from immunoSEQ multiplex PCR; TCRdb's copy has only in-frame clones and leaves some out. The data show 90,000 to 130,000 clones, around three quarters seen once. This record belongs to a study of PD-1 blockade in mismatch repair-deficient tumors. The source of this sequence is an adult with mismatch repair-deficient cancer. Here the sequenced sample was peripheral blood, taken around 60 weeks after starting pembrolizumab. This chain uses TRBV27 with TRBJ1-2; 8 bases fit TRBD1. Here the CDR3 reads CASSQGAIYGYTF. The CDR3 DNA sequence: TGTGCCAGCAGCCAGGGGGCGATTTATGGCTACACCTTC.